What follows are 22 T cell receptor beta chains derived from one specimen sequenced in a study of regulatory T cells in long-lasting Graves disease. CDR3-region Arm-PCR and iRepertoire HTBI primers produced the TCR beta libraries. TCRdb reprocessed the multiplex PCR reads via MiXCR and lists one record per CDR3 protein. The sample lists 350,000 to 400,000 distinct CDR3 sequences; roughly a sixth were seen once. As to time point: newly diagnosed GD, antithyroid drugs for less than 3 months. PBMC-derived RNA was used for the TCR library. Sequences were derived from peripheral blood mononuclear cells (PBMCs), sampled at new diagnosis, from a patient treated with antithyroid drugs. These TCRs come from a female donor with Graves disease.

Ten or more counts support this clonotype. The chain is built from TRBV2 and TRBJ1-2; no clear D gene. This CDR3 comprises 14 residues. The V end was cut by 6 bases, the J end by 7 bases, with 18 bases between. The germline CDR1 and CDR2 sequences are SNHLY and FYNNEI. The CDR3 region is CASRAQEGAGGYTF. DNA for the CDR3: TGTGCCAGCAGGGCCCAGGAGGGTGCGGGTGGCTACACCTTC.

The CDR3: CASKQPGQGLTPHNSPLHF. The CDR3 nucleotides read TGTGCCAGCAAACAGCCGGGACAAGGACTCACGCCCCATAATTCACCCCTCCACTTT. The chain joins TRBV14 to TRBJ1-6; TRBD1 is a possible D gene (6 bases). With 7 bases removed from V and 5 bases from J, the gap between germline ends came to 27 bases. This CDR3 has 19 residues. Germline loops: CDR1 SGHDN, CDR2 FVKESK.

The sample holds many counts of this clonotype. The V call is TRBV2, the J call TRBJ1-2; tentative D call: TRBD1 (6 bases). Germline V CDR1 and CDR2: SNHLY, FYNNEI. The CDR3 contains 13 residues. Trimming stripped 7 bases from V and 0 bases from J, with 9 bases between. The CDR3 DNA follows: TGTGCCAGCAAGGACAGACCTAACTATGGCTACACCTTC. As protein: CASKDRPNYGYTF.

This clonotype was detected a few times. The rearrangement links TRBV5-8 to TRBJ2-7; TRBD2 aligns across 10 bases. The germline CDR1 and CDR2 sequences are SGHTS and YDEGEE. This CDR3 comprises 15 residues. The V and J ends lost 4 bases and 5 bases, in that order; junction bases with no gene match: 9. The CDR3 nucleotides are TGTGCCAGCAGCCTAGGGGGACTAGCGTCAGACGAGCAGTACTTC. The encoded protein is CASSLGGLASDEQYF.

This clonotype was recorded at least ten times. The gene calls are TRBV27 and TRBJ2-5, with TRBD2 identical over 14 bases. V shed 1 base and J 4 bases; nucleotides not matched to a gene: 8. The CDR3 consists of 18 residues. Germline loops: CDR1 MNHEY, CDR2 SMNVEV (reference sequence). CDR3 protein: CASSLLGTSGSSRETQYF. Written as DNA, the CDR3 is TGTGCCAGCAGTTTATTGGGGACTAGCGGGAGTAGCCGAGAGACCCAGTACTTC.

This clonotype came up many times. This chain connects TRBV11-2 to TRBJ1-2; the match to TRBD1 covers 9 bases. V lost 5 bases and J lost 6; bases outside the gene matches: 7. Per the germline V gene, CDR1 is SGHAT and CDR2 is FQNNGV. This CDR3 region has 14 residues. CDR3 sequence reads: CASSRRQGDNGYTF. CDR3 DNA: TGTGCCAGCAGCCGTAGACAGGGGGATAATGGCTACACCTTC.

Comments on this clonotype: A read error likely explains this, since a far larger clone differs by one base. J is TRBJ2-7 and V is TRBV28; 8 bases are shared with TRBD2. V trimming: 2 bases; J trimming: 7 bases; junction bases outside the gene matches: 7. Per germline, CDR1 MDHEN and CDR2 SYDVKM. The CDR3 consists of 14 residues. Here the CDR3 DNA reads TGTGCCAGCAGTTTAAACGGGAGGGTCAATGAGCAGTACTTC. Amino acid sequence: CASSLNGRVNEQYF.

This clonotype was detected ten times or more. The chain has TRBV2 and TRBJ1-1; no clear D gene. The CDR3 consists of 13 residues. Between the trimmed V and J ends, which lost 3 bases and 0 bases, there was a span of 5 bases. Per the germline V gene, CDR1 is SNHLY and CDR2 is FYNNEI. The CDR3 coding sequence is TGTGCCAGCAGTGACAAAATGAACACTGAAGCTTTCTTT. It specifies CASSDKMNTEAFF.

V is TRBV7-2 and J is TRBJ2-3; D perhaps matches TRBD1 (5 bases). Germline assignment: CDR1 SGHTA and CDR2 FQGNSA. The CDR3 is 15 amino acids. Trimming removed 8 bases from V and 4 bases from J, with 19 bases in between. The CDR3 DNA is TGTGCCAGCCGACAAGGGGAAGGGATTTCAGATACGCAGTATTTT. Translation: CASRQGEGISDTQYF.

The table lists this clonotype with many counts. This chain uses TRBV27 with TRBJ2-1; 9 bases match TRBD2. V gave up 3 bases and J gave up 0 bases; unmatched junction bases: 6. The CDR3 has 17 amino acids. From germline, CDR1 is MNHEY and CDR2 SMNVEV (reference sequence). The CDR3 reads CASSLGGSGSSYNEQFF. The CDR3 nucleotides read TGTGCCAGCAGTTTGGGGGGTAGCGGGAGCTCCTACAATGAGCAGTTCTTC.

Worth noting for this clonotype: This may be a read error, as it is one base from a much larger clone. V gene TRBV6-2 or TRBV6-3 combines with J gene TRBJ1-1; 9 nucleotides line up with TRBD1. Germline values: CDR1 MNHEY, CDR2 SVGEGT. The CDR3 extends over 15 amino acids. CDR3 sequence reads: CATKGQGRRNTEASF. Written as DNA, the CDR3 is TGTGCCACCAAGGGACAGGGTCGGCGGAACACTGAAGCTTCCTTT.

This chain uses TRBV12-3 or TRBV12-4 with TRBJ2-6; D not resolved. Trimming removed 1 base from V and 2 bases from J, with 3 bases in between. The CDR3 length is 14 residues. The CDR3 coding sequence is TGTGCCAGCAGTTTAGGGGCTGGGGCCAACGTCCTGACTTTC. Amino acids: CASSLGAGANVLTF.

This clonotype was counted many times. The gene calls are TRBV20-1 and TRBJ2-1; 7 bases agree with TRBD2. V was pared by 4 bases and J by 5 bases, with 8 bases of the junction left unmatched. The CDR3 consists of 14 residues. CDR1 DFQATT and CDR2 SNEGSKA come from the germline V gene (reference sequence). The CDR3 sequence is CSATDPSGNNEQFF. CDR3 nucleotide sequence: TGCAGTGCTACGGATCCTAGCGGAAACAATGAGCAGTTCTTC.

A note on this clonotype: With only one base between it and a far larger clone, this is likely a read error. The rearrangement uses TRBV2 and TRBJ2-5; possible D gene TRBD1, 5 bases. The CDR3 runs to 14 residues. From germline, CDR1 is SNHLY and CDR2 FYNNEI. Trimming left V 1 base short and J 11 bases short, with 17 bases between. The DNA for the CDR3 is TGTGCCAGCAGTGAAGGGACAAAAAGGGGTGAGCAGTACTTC. This encodes CASSEGTKRGEQYF.

This clonotype occurred many times. The chain links TRBV14 to TRBJ2-7, with TRBD1 matching over 8 bases. The trim removed 0 bases at V and 0 bases at J, leaving 10 bases unmatched. From germline, CDR1 is SGHDN and CDR2 FVKESK. The CDR3 sequence is 18 residues long. CDR3 amino acids: CASSQEIFDRGFSYEQYF. The CDR3 coding sequence is TGTGCCAGCAGCCAAGAAATCTTCGACAGGGGCTTCTCCTACGAGCAGTACTTC.

For this clonotype: It differs at one base from a far larger clone, so likely a read error. This rearrangement joins TRBV3-1 to TRBJ2-7; D perhaps matches TRBD2 (6 bases). The CDR3 loop spans 15 amino acids. Germline V lookup: CDR1 LGHDT, CDR2 YNNKEL (reference sequence). The germline V and J ends were trimmed by 4 bases and 6 bases, with 19 bases remaining between them. The CDR3 loop reads CASSPTGTEGVEQYF. In nucleotides, the CDR3 is TGTGCCAGCAGCCCCACCGGGACTGAGGGCGTCGAGCAGTACTTC.

Ten or more counts support this clonotype. This chain connects TRBV13 to TRBJ1-4; TRBD1 might be the D (5 bases). Trimming left V 0 bases short and J 8 bases short, with 13 bases between. This CDR3 is 15 amino acids long. Germline CDR1 and CDR2: PRHDT and FYEKMQ (reference sequence). DNA of the CDR3: TGTGCCAGCAGCTTAGGGTTCCGGGCAGGGGAAAAACTGTTTTTT. Encoded protein: CASSLGFRAGEKLFF.

This clonotype was recorded many times. The chain recombines TRBV12-3 or TRBV12-4 with TRBJ1-2; D is perhaps TRBD1 (6 bases). Trimming took 4 bases from V and 4 from J, leaving 16 bases between them. There are 15 residues in the CDR3. CDR3 in amino acids: CASSWRGGWGYGYTF. The CDR3 DNA reads TGTGCCAGCAGTTGGCGAGGGGGTTGGGGCTATGGCTACACCTTC.

This clonotype was detected ten times or more. The J gene is TRBJ2-1, the V gene TRBV2; unclear D gene. CDR3 length equals 18 residues. The germline CDR1 and CDR2 sequences are SNHLY and FYNNEI. V was clipped by 6 bases and J by 2 bases, with 23 bases between them. CDR3 amino acids: CASRPRKWQQSPYNEQFF. In DNA, the CDR3 is TGTGCCAGCAGGCCCAGGAAGTGGCAGCAGTCTCCCTACAATGAGCAGTTCTTC. The variable domain in full, with the rest retrieved from reference TRBV2 and TRBJ2-1, is EPEVTQTPSHQVTQMGQEVILRCVPISNHLYFYWYRQILGQKVEFLVSFYNNEISEKSEIFDDQFSVERPDGSNFTLKIRSTKLEDSAMYFCASRPRKWQQSPYNEQFFGPGTRLTVL.

This clonotype was found many times. The chain combines TRBV12-3 or TRBV12-4 with TRBJ1-1; the D is unclear. This CDR3 is built from 14 residues. V was clipped by 8 bases and J by 2 bases, with 15 bases between them. CDR3 bases: TGTGCCAGCTCCCGAGGCGTGACCAACACTGAAGCTTTCTTT. The encoded protein is CASSRGVTNTEAFF.

This clonotype showed up just a few times. The chain uses TRBV5-1 and TRBJ2-2; 8 positions match TRBD1. The CDR3 has 15 residues. CDR1 and CDR2 from the germline V gene are SGHRS and YFSETQ. Unmatched junction bases numbered 12, after V lost 7 bases and J lost 7 bases. The CDR3 sequence is CASDAGQGSFGELFF. The CDR3 region has the DNA TGCGCCAGCGACGCCGGACAGGGATCGTTCGGGGAGCTGTTTTTT.

Of note for this clonotype: At one of its ends the junction is not consistent with the germline gene, which may arise from a read error. The chain employs TRBV25-1 and TRBJ1-2; D unclear. CDR1 is MGHDK and CDR2 is SYGVNS in the germline V gene. The CDR3 spans 13 residues. The CDR3 spells CASSELGGYGHTF. CDR3 in DNA: TGTGCCAGCAGTGAACTGGGTGGCTATGGCCACACCTTC.